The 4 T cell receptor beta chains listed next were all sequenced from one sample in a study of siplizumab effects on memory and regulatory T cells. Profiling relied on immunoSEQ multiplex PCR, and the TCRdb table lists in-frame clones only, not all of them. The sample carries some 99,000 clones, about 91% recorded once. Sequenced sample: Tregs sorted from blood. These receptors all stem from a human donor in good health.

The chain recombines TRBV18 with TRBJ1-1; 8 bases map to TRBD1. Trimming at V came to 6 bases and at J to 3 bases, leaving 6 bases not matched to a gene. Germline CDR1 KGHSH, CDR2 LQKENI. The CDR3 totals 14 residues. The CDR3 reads CASSRQTGDTEAFF. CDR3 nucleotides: TGTGCCAGCTCTCGTCAGACAGGGGACACTGAAGCTTTCTTT.

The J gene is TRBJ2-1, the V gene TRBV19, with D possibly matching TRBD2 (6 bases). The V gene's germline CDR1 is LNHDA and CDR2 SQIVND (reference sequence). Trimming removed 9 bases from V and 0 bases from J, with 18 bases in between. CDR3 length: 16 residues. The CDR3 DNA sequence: TGTGCCAGCTCAACTCGACTAGAATTCTCCTACAATGAGCAGTTCTTC. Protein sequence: CASSTRLEFSYNEQFF. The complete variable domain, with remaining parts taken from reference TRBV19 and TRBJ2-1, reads DGGITQSPKYLFRKEGQNVTLSCEQNLNHDAMYWYRQDPGQGLRLIYYSQIVNDFQKGDIAEGYSVSREKKESFPLTVTSAQKNPTAFYLCASSTRLEFSYNEQFFGPGTRLTVL.

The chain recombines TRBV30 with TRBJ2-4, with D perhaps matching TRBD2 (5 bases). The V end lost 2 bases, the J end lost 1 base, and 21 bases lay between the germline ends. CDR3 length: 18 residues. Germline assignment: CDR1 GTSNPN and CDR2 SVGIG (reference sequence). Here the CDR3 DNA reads TGTGCCTGGAGTACTACCGGGTGGGCGGGTAAGGCCAAAAACATTCAGTACTTC. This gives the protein CAWSTTGWAGKAKNIQYF.

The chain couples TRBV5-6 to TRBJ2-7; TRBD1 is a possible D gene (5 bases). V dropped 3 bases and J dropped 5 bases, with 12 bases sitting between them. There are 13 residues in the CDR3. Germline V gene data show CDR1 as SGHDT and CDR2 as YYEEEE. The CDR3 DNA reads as TGTGCCAGCAGCTATTCAGGGTCCAACGAGCAGTACTTC. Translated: CASSYSGSNEQYF. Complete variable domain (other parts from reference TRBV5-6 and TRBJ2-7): DAGVTQSPTHLIKTRGQQVTLRCSPKSGHDTVSWYQQALGQGPQFIFQYYEEEERQRGNFPDRFSGHQFPNYSSELNVNALLLGDSALYLCASSYSGSNEQYFGPGTRLTVT.